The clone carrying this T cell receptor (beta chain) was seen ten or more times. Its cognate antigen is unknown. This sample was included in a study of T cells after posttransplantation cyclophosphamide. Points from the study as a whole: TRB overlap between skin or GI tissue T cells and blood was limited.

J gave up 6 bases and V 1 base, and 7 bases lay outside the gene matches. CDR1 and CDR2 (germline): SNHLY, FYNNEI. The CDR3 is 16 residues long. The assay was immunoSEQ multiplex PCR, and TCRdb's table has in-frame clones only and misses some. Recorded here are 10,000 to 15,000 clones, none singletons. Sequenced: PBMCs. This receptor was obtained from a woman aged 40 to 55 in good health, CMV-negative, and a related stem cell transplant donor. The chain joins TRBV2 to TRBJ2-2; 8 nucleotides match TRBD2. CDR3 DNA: TGTGCCAGCAGTGAAGGTTCGCGGGGGGCGTCCGGGGAGCTGTTTTTT. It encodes CASSEGSRGASGELFF.